This T cell receptor (beta chain) is from a study of somatic mutations in cytotoxic T cells in rheumatoid arthritis. Background on the study: Certain T-cell populations stained with V beta antibodies were FACS-sorted to nearly 100% purity, and V beta1+ cells were TCRB-sequenced.

Trimming stripped 1 base from V and 6 bases from J, with 12 bases between. Per germline, CDR1 MGHRA and CDR2 YSYEKL. This CDR3 has 14 amino acids. Libraries were prepared by immunoSEQ multiplex PCR; TCRdb keeps only in-frame clonotypes and omits some of them. The repertoire holds about 7,000 clones, with over 70% as singletons. The sample taken for sequencing was CD8+ T cells sorted from blood. The V and J genes are TRBV4-1 and TRBJ1-1; a possible D gene is TRBD1 (5 bases). This receptor was taken from an adult with rheumatoid arthritis. CDR3 DNA: TGCGCCAGCAGCCAAGGCCCAGGGTCTCCTGAAGCTTTCTTT. Translation gives CASSQGPGSPEAFF.